Here is one T cell receptor beta chain with its context. These data are taken from a study of OX40 agonist ivuxolimab in advanced cancers. The assay was immunoSEQ multiplex PCR, and TCRdb's table has in-frame clones only and misses some. This sample carries over 40,000 clones, 80% of them seen once, and the ten largest clones take 5% to 6%. Germline V lookup: CDR1 SGDLS, CDR2 YYNGEE. V gave up 3 bases and J gave up 2 bases, with 6 bases separating them. The CDR3 extends over 14 amino acids. This chain connects TRBV9 to TRBJ2-6; D unclear. The input for sequencing was CD4+ or CD8+ T cells sorted from blood, taken in a trial of the OX40 agonist ivuxolimab. The receptor comes from an adult with an advanced solid tumor such as melanoma, head and neck, liver or kidney cancer. DNA for the CDR3: TGTGCCAGCAGCGCCAGTACTGGGGCCAACGTCCTGACTTTC. It yields the protein CASSASTGANVLTF.